This T cell receptor beta chain came from a study of graft-versus-host responses after intestinal transplantation. Study-level information: Once they had received anti-thymocyte globulin induction, all recipients took tacrolimus and steroids for 2 to 4 years. Whole-study findings and limits: Recipient bone marrow held GvH clones, some seen earlier in ileum or blood.

About this clone: Its antigen is currently unknown.

Documented time point: postoperative day 105 after intestinal transplantation (dayNNNN = postoperative day). This table comes from immunoSEQ multiplex PCR, and its TCRdb copy is limited to in-frame clones, with some not included. The table lists 11,000 or so clones, 90% to 95% of them singletons. The CDR3 is made up of 19 amino acids. V was clipped by 2 bases and J by 1 base; unmatched bases: 16. The germline CDR1 and CDR2 sequences are KGHSH and LQKENI. The gene calls are TRBV18 and TRBJ2-7, with TRBD2 matching over 8 bases. This receptor was obtained from a human patient who received an intestinal transplant, so some T cells may come from the graft donor. This specimen consisted of PBMCs, obtained 105 days after intestinal transplantation. CDR3 in DNA: TGTGCCAGCTCACCAGCCCCCGGGAGGGCCTACGGAGTATCCTACGAGCAGTACTTC. It encodes CASSPAPGRAYGVSYEQYF.